The text below deals with one T cell receptor beta chain. Patients from Seattle were sampled longitudinally, starting during active infection. This entry is derived from a study of blood T cell repertoires in COVID-19. Background on the study: Sites across the United States, Italy and Spain contributed samples from acute and convalescent COVID-19.

Original processing notes: Nucleated cell number was recorded as an estimate derived from reference gene primer amplification. Generated by immunoSEQ multiplex PCR, the TCRdb table keeps only in-frame clones and is missing some. V and J calls and clone size come straight from that table; D and trimming were deduced from the DNA. The data contain under 150,000 clones, approximately 83% of them singletons. The CDR3 has 15 amino acids. Germline V CDR1 and CDR2: SGHTA, FQGTGA. The junction had 9 bases not matched to a gene; V was cut back by 5 bases and J by 8 bases. V and J are TRBV7-3 and TRBJ1-6; 7 nucleotides line up with TRBD1. The sequencing input was peripheral blood. The receptor was isolated from an older woman with COVID-19, enrolled during active disease. The CDR3 here is CASSTSGGWDSPLHF. CDR3 coding DNA: TGTGCCAGCAGCACATCAGGGGGGTGGGATTCACCCCTCCACTTT.